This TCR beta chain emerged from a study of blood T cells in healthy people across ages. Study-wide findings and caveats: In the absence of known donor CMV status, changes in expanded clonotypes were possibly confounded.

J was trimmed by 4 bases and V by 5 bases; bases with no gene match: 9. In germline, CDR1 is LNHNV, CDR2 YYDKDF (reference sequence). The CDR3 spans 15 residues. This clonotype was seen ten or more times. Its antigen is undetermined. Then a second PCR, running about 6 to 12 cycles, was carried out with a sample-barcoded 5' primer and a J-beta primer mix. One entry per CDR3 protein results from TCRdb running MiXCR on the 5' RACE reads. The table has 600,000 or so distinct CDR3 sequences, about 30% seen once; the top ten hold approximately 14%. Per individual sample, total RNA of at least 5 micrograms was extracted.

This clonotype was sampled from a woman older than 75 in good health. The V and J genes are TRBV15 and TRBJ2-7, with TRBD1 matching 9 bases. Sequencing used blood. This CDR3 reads CATSPRTGDAYEQYF. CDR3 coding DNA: TGTGCCACCAGCCCCCGGACAGGGGACGCGTACGAGCAGTACTTC. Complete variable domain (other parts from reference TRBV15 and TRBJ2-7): DAMVIQNPRYQVTQFGKPVTLSCSQTLNHNVMYWYQQKSSQAPKLLFHYYDKDFNNEADTPDNFQSRRPNTSFCFLDIRSPGLGDTAMYLCATSPRTGDAYEQYFGPGTRLTVT.